These 7 T cell receptor beta chains were sequenced from one sample in a study of spatial heterogeneity in lung cancer. Described time point: sample taken at primary tumor resection. Sequencing was performed on whole RNA extracted from tumor and nontumor lung tissue, or from frozen PBMC, and the material was left unsorted. TCRdb itself ran the 5' RACE reads through MiXCR, one entry per CDR3 protein. In the table there are 39,000 or so distinct CDR3 sequences, around 7.5% of which are singletons. Here the sequenced sample was PBMCs, taken at surgery. The source of these receptors is a male donor with early-stage non-small cell lung cancer.

This clonotype was seen more than once but under ten times. V gene TRBV7-2 combines with J gene TRBJ2-2; 8 bases match TRBD2. The CDR3 sequence is 16 residues long. V shed 1 base and J 5 bases; nucleotides not matched to a gene: 6. Germline values: CDR1 SGHTA, CDR2 FQGNSA. CDR3 in amino acids: CASSLVLAESTGELFF. For the CDR3, the DNA is TGTGCCAGCAGCTTAGTACTAGCGGAGTCAACCGGGGAGCTGTTTTTT.

This clonotype appeared many times. The chain joins TRBV18 to TRBJ2-7, with TRBD1 identical over 8 bases. V shed 2 bases, J shed 0 bases, and the junction held 3 bases outside the gene matches. The CDR3 length is 15 residues. Germline V gene data show CDR1 as KGHSH and CDR2 as LQKENI. This CDR3 reads CASSPKGQVSYEQYF. The CDR3, as DNA: TGTGCCAGCTCACCAAAGGGACAGGTCTCCTACGAGCAGTACTTC.

The chain employs TRBV12-3 or TRBV12-4 and TRBJ2-1, with 12 nucleotides matching TRBD2. The CDR3 totals 15 residues. Trimming at V came to 2 bases and at J to 15 bases, leaving 11 bases not matched to a gene. CDR3 amino acids: CASSLSPSGGALSFF. The CDR3 nucleotides read TGTGCCAGCAGTTTATCCCCTAGCGGGGGGGCCTTATCGTTCTTC.

V and J are TRBV27 and TRBJ2-5, with D possibly matching TRBD2 (6 bases). Trimming removed 6 bases at V and 4 bases at J, with 15 bases between. The germline CDR1 and CDR2 sequences are MNHEY and SMNVEV (reference sequence). The CDR3 has 14 residues. The CDR3 DNA reads TGTGCCAGCAGAACCGGGACTGCAAGAGAGACCCAGTACTTC. As protein: CASRTGTARETQYF.

This clonotype was observed at least ten times. The chain uses TRBV27 and TRBJ2-6; D gene uncertain. This CDR3 comprises 12 residues. V was pared by 4 bases and J by 4 bases, with 2 bases between. Looked up from germline, CDR1 is MNHEY and CDR2 is SMNVEV (reference sequence). In DNA, the CDR3 is TGTGCCAGCAGTTCCGGGGCCAACGTCCTGACTTTC. It specifies CASSSGANVLTF.

This clonotype was found many times. This sequence joins TRBV4-1 and TRBJ2-3, with D unclear. Per the germline V gene, CDR1 is MGHRA and CDR2 is YSYEKL. The CDR3 totals 13 residues. V lost 4 bases to trimming and J lost 3 bases, with 8 bases between them. CDR3 nucleotide sequence: TGCGCCAGCAGCCGGTTTAGGACAGATACGCAGTATTTT. Protein sequence: CASSRFRTDTQYF.

The gene calls are TRBV6-6 and TRBJ2-3; 13 bases map to TRBD2. Germline-derived CDR1 and CDR2 are MNHNY and SVGAGI (reference sequence). The CDR3 runs to 17 residues. The trim removed 5 bases at V and 8 bases at J, leaving 13 bases unmatched. The CDR3 loop reads CASSNSAGLAGLGTQYF. In nucleotides, the CDR3 is TGTGCCAGCAGTAACAGCGCGGGACTAGCGGGACTCGGTACGCAGTATTTT.